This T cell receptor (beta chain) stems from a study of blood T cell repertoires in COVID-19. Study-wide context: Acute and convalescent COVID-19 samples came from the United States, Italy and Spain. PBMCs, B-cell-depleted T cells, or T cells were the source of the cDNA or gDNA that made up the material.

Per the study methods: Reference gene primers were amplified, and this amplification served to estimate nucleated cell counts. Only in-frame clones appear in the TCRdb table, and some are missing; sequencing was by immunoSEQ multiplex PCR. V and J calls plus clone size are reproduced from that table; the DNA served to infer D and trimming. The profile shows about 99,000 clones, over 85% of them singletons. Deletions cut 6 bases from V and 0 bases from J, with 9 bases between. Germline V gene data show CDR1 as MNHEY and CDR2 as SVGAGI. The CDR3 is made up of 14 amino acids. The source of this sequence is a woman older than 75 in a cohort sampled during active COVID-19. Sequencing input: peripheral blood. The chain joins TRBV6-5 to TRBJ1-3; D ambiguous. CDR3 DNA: TGTGCCAGCAGGAGAGGCTCCTCTGGAAACACCATATATTTT. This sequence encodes CASRRGSSGNTIYF.